Shown below are 30 T cell receptor beta chains from a single sample sequenced in a study of T cells in severe cutaneous drug reactions. The donors had carbamazepine-induced Stevens-Johnson syndrome or toxic epidermal necrolysis. Libraries were made by iRepertoire multiplex PCR with TCR subtype-specific primers for bulk and single-cell sequencing. No DNA is given; TCRdb re-called the multiplex PCR reads and lists each CDR3 protein once. The data show approximately 20,000 distinct CDR3 sequences, and the top ten clones hold 7.5%. The sequencing input was PBMCs. The receptors were gathered from a human donor with toxic epidermal necrolysis, a severe cutaneous drug reaction.

This rearrangement joins TRBV28 to TRBJ2-3; TCRdb proposes TRBD1, but this gene call is untestable without DNA. This CDR3 is 16 amino acids long. The germline V gene has CDR1 MDHEN and CDR2 SYDVKM. The CDR3 is CASTHPRQVVADTQYF.

The chain employs TRBV29-1 and TRBJ1-2; lacking DNA, the TRBD1 call made by TCRdb goes unchecked. This CDR3 has 13 residues. The germline V gene has CDR1 SQVTM and CDR2 ANQGSEA. CDR3 sequence reads: CSARDSQNYGYTF.

The rearrangement joins TRBV7-9 to TRBJ2-1; TCRdb outputs TRBD1, but without DNA this stays unchecked. Germline V gene data show CDR1 as SEHNR and CDR2 as FQNEAQ (reference sequence). The CDR3 is 15 amino acids. The CDR3 loop reads CASSFDSDSYNEQFF.

J is TRBJ1-4 and V is TRBV28; TCRdb picks TRBD1, but there is no DNA to check that call. This CDR3 contains 13 residues. Germline V gene lookup returns CDR1 MDHEN and CDR2 SYDVKM. CDR3 residues: CASRSQGFEKLFF.

The V and J genes are TRBV28 and TRBJ2-3; TCRdb outputs TRBD2, but without DNA this stays unchecked. Per the germline V gene, CDR1 is MDHEN and CDR2 is SYDVKM. The CDR3 runs 19 residues. The CDR3 sequence: CASSLAGGRFGGGTDTQYF.

The chain joins TRBV3-1 to TRBJ2-5; no DNA is available, so the TRBD2 call from TCRdb remains unchecked. Germline CDR1 reads LGHDT; CDR2 reads YNNKEL (reference sequence). The CDR3 is 16 residues long. The CDR3 protein is CASSPLGLENIETQYF.

The V and J genes are TRBV18 and TRBJ2-7. This CDR3 is built from 12 residues. Germline V gives CDR1 KGHSH, CDR2 LQKENI. CDR3 sequence: CASSSSSYEQYF.

The J gene is TRBJ2-7, the V gene TRBV6-6; TCRdb lists TRBD1, though no DNA is available to test this call. Germline V gene lookup returns CDR1 MNHNY and CDR2 SVGAGI (reference sequence). The CDR3 totals 16 residues. CDR3 region: CASSYSKRDISYEQYF.

The V call is TRBV6-4, the J call TRBJ2-3; TCRdb picks TRBD1, but there is no DNA to check that call. Germline assignment: CDR1 MRHNA and CDR2 SNTAGT. The CDR3 contains 15 residues. The CDR3 sequence: CATSPGQGGTDTQYF.

V gene TRBV24-1 combines with J gene TRBJ2-1; absent DNA, TCRdb's TRBD1 call cannot be checked. The CDR3 has 14 amino acids. From germline, CDR1 is KGHDR and CDR2 SFDVKD. This CDR3 reads CATSDQGTGWRQFF.

V usage is TRBV27 and J usage is TRBJ2-1. This CDR3 contains 12 residues. Per the germline V gene, CDR1 is MNHEY and CDR2 is SMNVEV (reference sequence). The CDR3 reads CASSSIYNEQFF.

The chain carries TRBV4-3 and TRBJ2-3. The germline gives CDR1 LGHNA, CDR2 YSLEER. The CDR3 contains 16 residues. The CDR3 loop is CASSQDRFGYTDTQYF.

The chain couples TRBV5-1 to TRBJ2-3. The CDR3 is made up of 14 amino acids. The V gene's germline CDR1 is SGHRS and CDR2 YFSETQ. CDR3 protein: CASSLGLATDTQYF.

The rearrangement links TRBV10-2 to TRBJ2-1; TCRdb's D call, TRBD1, is unchecked because there is no DNA. The CDR3 totals 11 residues. The germline gives CDR1 WSHSY, CDR2 SAAADI. The CDR3 is CASRPAGEQFF.

The chain uses TRBV5-1 and TRBJ2-7. The germline CDR1 and CDR2 sequences are SGHRS and YFSETQ. CDR3 length: 13 residues. CDR3: CASSSDNSYEQYF.

The genes are TRBV19 and TRBJ1-2; TCRdb designates TRBD1, a call that cannot be tested without DNA. Germline CDR1 is LNHDA and CDR2 is SQIVND (reference sequence). This CDR3 contains 13 residues. The CDR3 here is CASSWGQGRGYTF.

This chain links TRBV20-1 with TRBJ2-7; as DNA is missing, the TRBD1 call by TCRdb cannot be tested. The germline CDR1 and CDR2 sequences are DFQATT and SNEGSKA (reference sequence). The CDR3 spans 12 residues. This CDR3 reads CSAKQGAYEQYF.

The chain joins TRBV29-1 to TRBJ2-6; lacking DNA, the TRBD1 call made by TCRdb goes unchecked. Germline V lookup: CDR1 SQVTM, CDR2 ANQGSEA. The CDR3 totals 16 residues. The CDR3 protein is CSVEDQGKTGANVLTF.

The J gene is TRBJ2-3, the V gene TRBV12-3 or TRBV12-4; TCRdb names TRBD1, which stays unverified in the absence of DNA. The CDR3 covers 12 residues. Here the CDR3 reads CASSTGADTQYF.

The chain uses TRBV9 and TRBJ1-1. The length of the CDR3 is 11 residues. Looked up from germline, CDR1 is SGDLS and CDR2 is YYNGEE. The CDR3 reads CASSVTTEAFF.

The rearrangement uses TRBV7-9 and TRBJ2-1. CDR1 and CDR2 from the germline V gene are SEHNR and FQNEAQ (reference sequence). The CDR3 loop spans 13 amino acids. The CDR3 sequence: CASSLASHNEQFF.

The chain combines TRBV25-1 with TRBJ2-1; with no DNA, the TCRdb D assignment of TRBD1 cannot be verified. Germline V gene lookup returns CDR1 MGHDK and CDR2 SYGVNS. CDR3 length: 16 amino acids. CDR3 in amino acids: CASSPLGGNAYNEQFF.

Frequency places this clonotype as medium-sized. The chain couples TRBV2 to TRBJ1-1; TCRdb designates TRBD1, a call that cannot be tested without DNA. Germline V gene sequence: CDR1 SNHLY, CDR2 FYNNEI. The CDR3 is 15 residues long. The CDR3 spells CASRPDSLLNTEAFF.

The gene calls are TRBV3-1 and TRBJ2-1. CDR1 is LGHDT, CDR2 YNNKEL, per germline (reference sequence). CDR3 length: 17 residues. The CDR3 loop reads CASSQDGSVSSYNEQFF.

According to its frequency, this clonotype is medium-sized. CDR3 sequence reads: CASREQGAGTEAFF. V is TRBV18 and J is TRBJ1-1; lacking DNA, the TRBD1 call made by TCRdb goes unchecked. Per the germline V gene, CDR1 is KGHSH and CDR2 is LQKENI. The CDR3 covers 14 residues.

The V gene is TRBV14, the J gene TRBJ2-5; the TCRdb D gene call, TRBD2, has no DNA to confirm it. The length of the CDR3 is 15 residues. The germline CDR1 and CDR2 sequences are SGHDN and FVKESK. The CDR3 sequence is CASSQVVGLQETQYF.

The chain uses TRBV28 and TRBJ2-7; the TCRdb call, TRBD1, lacks DNA for checking. There are 14 residues in the CDR3. Looked up from germline, CDR1 is MDHEN and CDR2 is SYDVKM. CDR3: CASSLARTGGEQYF.

The rearrangement links TRBV7-8 to TRBJ2-1; TCRdb designates TRBD2, a call that cannot be tested without DNA. Germline V gene sequence: CDR1 SGHVS, CDR2 FQNEAQ. The CDR3 has 15 residues. CDR3 sequence: CASSRGTSLYNEQFF.

This clonotype is called medium-sized (0.01 to 0.1%) based on its frequency. The J gene is TRBJ2-1, the V gene TRBV30; lacking DNA, the TRBD2 call made by TCRdb goes unchecked. This CDR3 comprises 13 residues. From germline, CDR1 is GTSNPN and CDR2 SVGIG (reference sequence). CDR3 in amino acids: CAWAAGVTYEQFF.

The chain links TRBV12-3 or TRBV12-4 to TRBJ2-5; TCRdb's D gene call, TRBD1, goes unchecked for lack of DNA. The CDR3 runs 15 residues. Here the CDR3 reads CASSFRRTPEETQYF.